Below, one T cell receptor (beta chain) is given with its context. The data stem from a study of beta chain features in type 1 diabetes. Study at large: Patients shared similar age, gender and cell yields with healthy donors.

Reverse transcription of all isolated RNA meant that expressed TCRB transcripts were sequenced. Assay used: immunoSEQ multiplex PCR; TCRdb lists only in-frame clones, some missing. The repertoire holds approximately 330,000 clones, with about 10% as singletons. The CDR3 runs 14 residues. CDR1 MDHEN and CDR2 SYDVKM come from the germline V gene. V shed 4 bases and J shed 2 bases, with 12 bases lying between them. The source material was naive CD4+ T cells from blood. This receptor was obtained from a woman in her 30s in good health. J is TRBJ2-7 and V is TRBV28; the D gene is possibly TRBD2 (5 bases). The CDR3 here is CASSSSGDTYEQYF. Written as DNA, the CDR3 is TGTGCCAGCAGTTCCTCCGGGGATACCTACGAGCAGTACTTC.